What follows are 26 T cell receptor beta chains derived from one specimen sequenced in a study of T cells after posttransplantation cyclophosphamide. Generated by immunoSEQ multiplex PCR, the TCRdb table keeps only in-frame clones and is missing some. The sample records about 47,000 clones, 90% to 95% being singletons. Sample: PBMCs. The origin of the receptors is a woman under 40 in good health and a related stem cell transplant donor.

The chain joins TRBV7-9 to TRBJ1-1, with TRBD1 as a possible D gene (6 bases). From germline, CDR1 is SEHNR and CDR2 FQNEAQ (reference sequence). V was clipped by 7 bases and J by 4 bases, with 19 bases between them. The CDR3 runs 15 residues. For the CDR3, the DNA is TGTGCCAGCACCCAGCTGGGGGCCGCGGGCACTGAAGCTTTCTTT. This translates into CASTQLGAAGTEAFF.

This clone was seen just once. J is TRBJ2-1 and V is TRBV13; TRBD2 matches 9 bases. From germline, CDR1 is PRHDT and CDR2 FYEKMQ (reference sequence). Germline trimming cut 6 bases from V and 7 bases from J; bases unmatched to any gene: 10. The CDR3 loop spans 15 amino acids. The CDR3 nucleotides read TGTGCCAGCAGTTTTCGCGGGGGGGCCTGGAATGAGCAGTTCTTC. As protein: CASSFRGGAWNEQFF. The whole variable domain, filled in from reference TRBV13 and TRBJ2-1, reads AAGVIQSPRHLIKEKRETATLKCYPIPRHDTVYWYQQGPGQDPQFLISFYEKMQSDKGSIPDRFSAQQFSDYHSELNMSSLELGDSALYFCASSFRGGAWNEQFFGPGTRLTVL.

The rearrangement uses TRBV30 and TRBJ1-3, with D maybe TRBD1 (6 bases). Trimming removed 1 base at V and 8 bases at J, with 12 bases between. The CDR3 is made up of 13 amino acids. The germline gives CDR1 GTSNPN, CDR2 SVGIG (reference sequence). For the CDR3, the DNA is TGTGCCTGGAGTGGCAGGGGATGGGACACCATATATTTT. Protein product: CAWSGRGWDTIYF.

J is TRBJ2-3 and V is TRBV5-1; the match to TRBD1 covers 9 bases. This CDR3 has 16 amino acids. Germline-derived CDR1 and CDR2 are SGHRS and YFSETQ. J gave up 0 bases and V 1 base, and 3 bases lay outside the gene matches. CDR3 coding DNA: TGCGCCAGCAGCTTGCGGACAGGGGAGAGCACAGATACGCAGTATTTT. Amino acid sequence: CASSLRTGESTDTQYF. Full variable domain (rest looked up from reference TRBV5-1 and TRBJ2-3): KAGVTQTPRYLIKTRGQQVTLSCSPISGHRSVSWYQQTPGQGLQFLFEYFSETQRNKGNFPGRFSGRQFSNSRSEMNVSTLELGDSALYLCASSLRTGESTDTQYFGPGTRLTVL.

The rearrangement joins TRBV4-3 to TRBJ2-3; TRBD2 agrees at 10 bases. V dropped 1 base and J dropped 4; count of bases not matched to a gene: 5. Germline-derived CDR1 and CDR2 are LGHNA and YSLEER. This CDR3 has 16 amino acids. CDR3 sequence reads: CASSQALAGAPDTQYF. Written as DNA, the CDR3 is TGCGCCAGCAGCCAAGCCCTAGCGGGGGCCCCAGATACGCAGTATTTT.

The rearrangement joins TRBV27 to TRBJ2-7, with 9 bases that match TRBD2. This CDR3 is 16 amino acids long. The germline gives CDR1 MNHEY, CDR2 SMNVEV (reference sequence). The trim removed 4 bases at V and 5 bases at J, leaving 12 bases unmatched. CDR3 region: CASSWDRASGVNEQYF. CDR3 DNA: TGTGCCAGCAGTTGGGACCGGGCTAGCGGGGTCAACGAGCAGTACTTC.

The count of this clone is one. This chain connects TRBV28 to TRBJ1-5, with TRBD1 as a possible D gene (6 bases). Germline lookup yields CDR1 MDHEN and CDR2 SYDVKM. Trimming stripped 8 bases from V and 4 bases from J, with 18 bases between. This CDR3 contains 15 residues. The CDR3 region has the DNA TGTGCCAGCCGGAAGAGGGGGAGAGTGAATCAGCCCCAGCATTTT. It specifies CASRKRGRVNQPQHF. The full variable domain, with the rest looked up from reference TRBV28 and TRBJ1-5, is DVKVTQSSRYLVKRTGEKVFLECVQDMDHENMFWYRQDPGLGLRLIYFSYDVKMKEKGDIPEGYSVSREKKERFSLILESASTNQTSMYLCASRKRGRVNQPQHFGDGTRLSIL.

V gene TRBV19 combines with J gene TRBJ1-3, with TRBD1 matching 8 bases. Germline V gene lookup returns CDR1 LNHDA and CDR2 SQIVND (reference sequence). V gave up 7 bases and J gave up 0 bases; unmatched junction bases: 14. The CDR3 spans 18 residues. The CDR3 sequence: CASTSRGRGPSSGNTIYF. The DNA of the CDR3 is TGTGCCAGTACTAGTCGTGGCAGGGGGCCCTCCTCTGGAAACACCATATATTTT.

The chain uses TRBV9 and TRBJ1-2; a possible D gene is TRBD1 (6 bases). Germline CDR1 is SGDLS and CDR2 is YYNGEE. This CDR3 contains 16 residues. V lost 3 bases to trimming and J lost 4 bases, with 19 bases between them. The CDR3 here is CASSALRQASSYGYTF. The CDR3 nucleotides read TGTGCCAGCAGCGCCCTTAGACAGGCCTCTAGCTATGGCTACACCTTC.

V gene TRBV6-1 combines with J gene TRBJ2-4; TRBD2 matches 14 bases. Germline V gives CDR1 MNHNS, CDR2 SASEGT. J gave up 9 bases and V 7 bases, and 2 bases lay outside the gene matches. There are 13 residues in the CDR3. The CDR3 loop is CASTGTSGGIQYF. DNA of the CDR3: TGTGCCAGCACCGGGACTAGCGGGGGCATTCAGTACTTC.

This chain links TRBV10-3 with TRBJ2-7; D might be TRBD1 (5 bases). V lost 4 bases and J 4 bases, leaving 11 bases between the germline ends. Per the germline V gene, CDR1 is ENHRY and CDR2 is SYGVKD. This CDR3 spans 13 amino acids. As DNA, the CDR3 is TGTGCCATCAGTGTGGGGCCAGCATACGAGCAGTACTTC. Translation: CAISVGPAYEQYF.

V gene TRBV28 combines with J gene TRBJ2-7; tentatively, D is TRBD1 (6 bases). CDR1 and CDR2 (germline): MDHEN, SYDVKM. V lost 5 bases to trimming and J lost 0 bases, with 20 bases between them. This CDR3 has 17 amino acids. The CDR3 nucleotides read TGTGCCAGCAGTGACGAGACAGGATTAAGGAGCTCCTACGAGCAGTACTTC. Residues: CASSDETGLRSSYEQYF.

The chain combines TRBV2 with TRBJ2-7; maybe TRBD1 (6 bases). There are 11 residues in the CDR3. The germline V and J ends were trimmed by 8 bases and 3 bases, with 8 bases remaining between them. Germline V gives CDR1 SNHLY, CDR2 FYNNEI. CDR3 protein: CASEDSYEQYF. The CDR3 DNA follows: TGTGCCAGCGAGGACAGCTACGAGCAGTACTTC.

CDR3 DNA sequence: TGTGCCAGCAGCCCGGGACTAGCGGAGAAGGAGACCCAGTACTTC. Its protein is CASSPGLAEKETQYF. This chain links TRBV4-2 with TRBJ2-5; 11 bases match TRBD2. This CDR3 is built from 15 residues. The J segment lost 5 bases and the V segment lost 4 bases, leaving 6 bases of the junction unmatched. CDR1 LGHNA and CDR2 YNFKEQ come from the germline V gene.

The genes are TRBV7-3 and TRBJ2-7; TRBD1 matches at 7 bases. The CDR3 totals 14 residues. J was trimmed by 7 bases and V by 5 bases; bases with no gene match: 11. Germline V gene sequence: CDR1 SGHTA, CDR2 FQGTGA. This CDR3 reads CASSPGTVFLEQYF. The DNA of the CDR3 is TGTGCCAGCAGCCCCGGGACAGTGTTTTTGGAGCAGTACTTC.

The chain carries TRBV19 and TRBJ1-1, with D maybe TRBD1 (6 bases). V gave up 7 bases and J gave up 7 bases, with 19 bases separating them. CDR1 is LNHDA and CDR2 is SQIVND in the germline V gene (reference sequence). The CDR3 spans 14 residues. The chain's CDR3 is CASTLLGTSFEAFF. CDR3 nucleotide sequence: TGTGCCAGTACCCTACTTGGGACATCTTTTGAAGCTTTCTTT.

The rearrangement uses TRBV18 and TRBJ1-1, with 10 bases fitting TRBD1. Germline assignment: CDR1 KGHSH and CDR2 LQKENI. The V gene end was trimmed by 0 bases and the J gene end by 11 bases; junction bases not matched to a gene: 6. This CDR3 contains 14 residues. The chain's CDR3 is CASSPPATGGDAFF. The CDR3 coding sequence is TGTGCCAGCTCACCACCGGCGACAGGGGGCGACGCTTTCTTT.

The chain joins TRBV25-1 to TRBJ1-1, with TRBD1 identical over 8 bases. V was pared by 3 bases and J by 6 bases, with 15 bases of the junction left unmatched. Germline assignment: CDR1 MGHDK and CDR2 SYGVNS. CDR3 length: 17 amino acids. The CDR3 nucleotides are TGTGCCAGCAGTGATTCTCGTCCTCCGACAGGGGACGCTGAAGCTTTCTTT. Encoded protein: CASSDSRPPTGDAEAFF.

This chain uses TRBV5-6 with TRBJ2-1; tentative D call: TRBD1 (6 bases). The V end was cut by 1 base, the J end by 0 bases, with 11 bases between. Germline V gene lookup returns CDR1 SGHDT and CDR2 YYEEEE. This CDR3 comprises 16 residues. Here the CDR3 DNA reads TGTGCCAGCAGCTTGATACAGGGTTTCTCCTACAATGAGCAGTTCTTC. Translation: CASSLIQGFSYNEQFF.

The chain combines TRBV30 with TRBJ1-4; D possibly corresponds to TRBD1 (6 bases). V was cut by 2 bases and J by 7 bases, with 14 bases left in between. The CDR3 runs to 14 residues. Germline V gene data show CDR1 as GTSNPN and CDR2 as SVGIG (reference sequence). In DNA, the CDR3 is TGTGCCTGGAGTTCCCGGGGGGCGGGTGAAAAACTGTTTTTT. Translated: CAWSSRGAGEKLFF.

This clone was detected once. The rearrangement joins TRBV5-4 to TRBJ1-1; 7 nucleotides agree with TRBD1. V lost 4 bases to trimming and J lost 1 base; unmatched junction nucleotides: 7. CDR1 and CDR2 (germline): SGHNT, YYREEE (reference sequence). The CDR3 covers 15 residues. CDR3 residues: CASSRRDRPNTEAFF. The CDR3 DNA is TGTGCCAGCAGCCGAAGGGACAGACCGAACACTGAAGCTTTCTTT.

V and J are TRBV4-1 and TRBJ2-5; 8 positions agree with TRBD2. CDR1 is MGHRA, CDR2 YSYEKL, per germline. Unmatched junction bases numbered 4, after V lost 1 base and J lost 0 bases. There are 16 residues in the CDR3. The CDR3 DNA is TGCGCCAGCAGCCAAGTTAGTAGCGGGAACCAAGAGACCCAGTACTTC. Translated: CASSQVSSGNQETQYF.

The chain uses TRBV10-2 and TRBJ1-1, with D perhaps matching TRBD1 (5 bases). The CDR3 spans 17 residues. Trimming cost V 2 bases and J 1 base, with 17 bases left between them. Germline V gene data show CDR1 as WSHSY and CDR2 as SAAADI. The CDR3 DNA follows: TGCGCCAGCAGTGAGCGACCAGGGCGGTGGGAGAACACTGAAGCTTTCTTT. Its protein is CASSERPGRWENTEAFF.

The J gene is TRBJ1-4, the V gene TRBV4-3; 9 bases match TRBD1. V shed 4 bases and J 6 bases; nucleotides not matched to a gene: 3. CDR1 and CDR2 from the germline V gene are LGHNA and YSLEER. The CDR3 has 14 amino acids. CDR3 protein: CASSRRDRDEKLFF. CDR3 bases: TGCGCCAGCAGCCGCCGGGACAGGGATGAAAAACTGTTTTTT.

The chain carries TRBV7-9 and TRBJ1-1, with a possible D match to TRBD1 (6 bases). Germline V gives CDR1 SEHNR, CDR2 FQNEAQ (reference sequence). This CDR3 region has 12 residues. V was clipped by 4 bases and J by 8 bases, with 11 bases between them. The CDR3 region has the DNA TGTGCCAGCAGCTCGGAGAGGGGGGAAGCTTTCTTT. Translated: CASSSERGEAFF.

Comments on this clone: This same CDR3 is encoded by further DNA sequences in the sample. The chain joins TRBV19 to TRBJ1-2, with TRBD1 as a possible D gene (5 bases). V was shortened by 2 bases and J by 4 bases, with 8 bases between the two germline ends. Germline lookup yields CDR1 LNHDA and CDR2 SQIVND (reference sequence). This CDR3 comprises 13 residues. DNA for the CDR3: TGTGCCAGTAGTATACAGGGTCTCTATGGCTACACCTTC. As protein: CASSIQGLYGYTF.